The sequence of this T cell receptor beta chain was determined in a study of shared T cell receptors in the human thymus. TCRdb's copy holds only in-frame clones and misses some; the assay was immunoSEQ multiplex PCR. The sample consists of hundreds of thousands of clones, about 84% of them appearing once. J was trimmed by 2 bases and V by 5 bases; bases with no gene match: 6. This CDR3 region has 15 residues. Germline loops: CDR1 SGHVS, CDR2 FNYEAQ. These data also formed part of another study, on human thymus T cells. Turning to that study: Related research examined unrelated individuals and reported that their thymic repertoires overlapped highly.

The TCR comes from a boy in the first two years of life with a congenital heart defect. The chain couples TRBV7-6 to TRBJ2-1, with 7 bases that match TRBD2. The sample consisted of thymocytes. The CDR3 here is CASSKAGTAYNEQFF. CDR3 in DNA: TGTGCCAGCAGCAAAGCGGGGACCGCCTACAATGAGCAGTTCTTC.